The clone carrying this TCR beta chain occurred many times. The source of the sample is a study of blood T cells in healthy people across ages. The authors ran a second PCR of roughly 7 to 11 cycles using a sample-barcoded 5' primer and a J-beta primer mix. TCRdb reanalysed the 5' RACE reads using MiXCR and keeps one entry per CDR3 protein. The table records fewer than 2,000,000 distinct CDR3 sequences, about 31% of them present only once. The germline V and J ends were trimmed by 0 bases and 3 bases, with 9 bases remaining between them. There are 14 residues in the CDR3. The germline gives CDR1 DFQATT, CDR2 SNEGSKA (reference sequence).

The origin of this receptor is a woman aged 25 to 45 in good health. Sequencing was carried out using blood. The chain is built from TRBV20-1 and TRBJ2-1; weak D call: TRBD1 (5 bases). This chain's CDR3 is CSARDRVHYNEQFF. The CDR3 DNA is TGCAGTGCTAGAGACAGGGTTCACTACAATGAGCAGTTCTTC.